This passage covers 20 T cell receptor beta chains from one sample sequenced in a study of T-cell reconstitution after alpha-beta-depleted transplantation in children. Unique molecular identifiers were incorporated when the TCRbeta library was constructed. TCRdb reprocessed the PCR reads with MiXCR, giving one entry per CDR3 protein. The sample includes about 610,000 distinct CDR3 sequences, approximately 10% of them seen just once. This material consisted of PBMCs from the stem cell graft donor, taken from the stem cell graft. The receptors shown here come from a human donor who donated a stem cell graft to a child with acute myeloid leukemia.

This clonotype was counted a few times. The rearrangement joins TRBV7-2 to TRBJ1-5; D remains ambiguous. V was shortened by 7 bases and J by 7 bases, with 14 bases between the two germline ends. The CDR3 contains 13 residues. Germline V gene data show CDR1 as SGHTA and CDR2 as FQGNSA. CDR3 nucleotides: TGTGCCAGCACCCTAACCAGAGAGCAGCCCCAGCATTTT. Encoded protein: CASTLTREQPQHF.

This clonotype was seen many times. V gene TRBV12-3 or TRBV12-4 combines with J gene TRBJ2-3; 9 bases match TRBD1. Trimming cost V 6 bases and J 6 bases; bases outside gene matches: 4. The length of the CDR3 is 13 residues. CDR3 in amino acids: CASSRQGGDTQYF. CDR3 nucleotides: TGTGCCAGCAGCAGACAGGGGGGGGATACGCAGTATTTT.

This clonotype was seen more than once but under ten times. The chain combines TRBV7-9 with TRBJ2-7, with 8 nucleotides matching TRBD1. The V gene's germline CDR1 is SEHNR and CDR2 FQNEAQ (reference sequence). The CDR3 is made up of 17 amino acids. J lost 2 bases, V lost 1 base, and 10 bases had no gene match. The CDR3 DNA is TGTGCCAGCAGCTTAGATTTGGTGGGGACAGGAGCCTACGAGCAGTACTTC. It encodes CASSLDLVGTGAYEQYF.

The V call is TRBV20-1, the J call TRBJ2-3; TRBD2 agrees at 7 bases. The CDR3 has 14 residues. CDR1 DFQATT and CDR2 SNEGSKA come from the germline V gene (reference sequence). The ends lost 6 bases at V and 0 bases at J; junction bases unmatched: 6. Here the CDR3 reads CSAVTSASTDTQYF. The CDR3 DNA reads TGCAGTGCGGTAACTAGCGCTAGCACAGATACGCAGTATTTT.

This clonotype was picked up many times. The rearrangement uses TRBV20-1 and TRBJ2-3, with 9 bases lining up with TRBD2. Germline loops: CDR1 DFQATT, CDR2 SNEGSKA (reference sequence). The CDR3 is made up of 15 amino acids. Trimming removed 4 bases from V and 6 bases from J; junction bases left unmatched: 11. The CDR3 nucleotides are TGCAGTGCTATATTCCTAGCGGGGACCAGGGATACGCAGTATTTT. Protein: CSAIFLAGTRDTQYF.

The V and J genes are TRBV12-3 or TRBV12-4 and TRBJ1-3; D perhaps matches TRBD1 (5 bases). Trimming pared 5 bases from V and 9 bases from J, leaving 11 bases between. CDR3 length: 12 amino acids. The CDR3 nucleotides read TGTGCCAGCAGTCCTACGGGGGGCACCATATATTTT. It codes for CASSPTGGTIYF.

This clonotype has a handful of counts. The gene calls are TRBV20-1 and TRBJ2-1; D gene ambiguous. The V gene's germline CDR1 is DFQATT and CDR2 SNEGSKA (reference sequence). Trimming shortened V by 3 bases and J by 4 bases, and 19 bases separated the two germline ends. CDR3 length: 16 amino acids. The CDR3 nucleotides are TGCAGTGCTAGTCTCGCTTTAGGGCCTCCTTACAATGAGCAGTTCTTC. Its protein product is CSASLALGPPYNEQFF.

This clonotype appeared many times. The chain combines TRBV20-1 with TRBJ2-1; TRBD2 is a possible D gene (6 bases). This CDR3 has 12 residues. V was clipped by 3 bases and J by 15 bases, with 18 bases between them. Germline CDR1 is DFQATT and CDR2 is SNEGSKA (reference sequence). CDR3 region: CSARGLGGLGFF. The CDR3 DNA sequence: TGCAGTGCTAGGGGCCTTGGGGGGTTGGGGTTCTTC.

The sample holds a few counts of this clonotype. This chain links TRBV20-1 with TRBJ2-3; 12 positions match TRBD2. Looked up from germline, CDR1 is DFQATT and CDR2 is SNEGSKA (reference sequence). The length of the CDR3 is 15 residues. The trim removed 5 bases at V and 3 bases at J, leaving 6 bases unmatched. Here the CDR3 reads CSAPGLAGRTDTQYF. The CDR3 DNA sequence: TGCAGTGCTCCCGGACTAGCGGGGAGAACAGATACGCAGTATTTT.

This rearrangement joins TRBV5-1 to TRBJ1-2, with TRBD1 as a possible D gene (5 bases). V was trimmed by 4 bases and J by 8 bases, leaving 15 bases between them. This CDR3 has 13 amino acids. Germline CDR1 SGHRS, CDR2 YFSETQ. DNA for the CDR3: TGCGCCAGCAGCCAGGGACCTTCTTTCGGCTACACCTTC. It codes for CASSQGPSFGYTF.

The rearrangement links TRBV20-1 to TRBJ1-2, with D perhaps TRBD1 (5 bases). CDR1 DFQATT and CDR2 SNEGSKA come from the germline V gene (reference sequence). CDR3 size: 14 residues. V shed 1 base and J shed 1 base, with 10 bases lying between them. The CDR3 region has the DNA TGCAGTGCTAGAGGTCAGGGAATTAACTATGGCTACACCTTC. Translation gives CSARGQGINYGYTF.

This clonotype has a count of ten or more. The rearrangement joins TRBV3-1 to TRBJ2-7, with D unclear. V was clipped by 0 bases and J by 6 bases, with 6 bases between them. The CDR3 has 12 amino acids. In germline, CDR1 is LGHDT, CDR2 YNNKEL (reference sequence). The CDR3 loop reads CASSQDTREQYF. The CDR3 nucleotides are TGTGCCAGCAGCCAAGACACCCGCGAGCAGTACTTC.

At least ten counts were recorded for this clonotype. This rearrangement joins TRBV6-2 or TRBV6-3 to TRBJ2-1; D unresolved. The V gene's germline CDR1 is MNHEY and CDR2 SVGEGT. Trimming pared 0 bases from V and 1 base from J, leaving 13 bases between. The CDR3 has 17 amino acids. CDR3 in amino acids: CASSYSVWKLSYNEQFF. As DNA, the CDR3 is TGTGCCAGCAGTTACTCGGTATGGAAACTGTCCTACAATGAGCAGTTCTTC.

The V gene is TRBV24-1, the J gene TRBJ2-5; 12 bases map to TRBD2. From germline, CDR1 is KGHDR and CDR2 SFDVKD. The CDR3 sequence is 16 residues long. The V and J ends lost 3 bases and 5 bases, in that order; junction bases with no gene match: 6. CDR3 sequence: CATSDPLAGGLETQYF. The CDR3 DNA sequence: TGTGCCACCAGTGATCCTCTAGCGGGAGGGCTGGAGACCCAGTACTTC.

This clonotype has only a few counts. CDR3 sequence reads: CASSLGQEDTQYF. The CDR3, as DNA: TGTGCCAGCAGCTTAGGACAGGAGGATACGCAGTATTTT. The chain is built from TRBV7-3 and TRBJ2-3; TRBD1 matches at 7 bases. J gave up 6 bases and V 2 bases, and 2 bases lay outside the gene matches. Germline CDR1 SGHTA, CDR2 FQGTGA. This CDR3 region has 13 residues.

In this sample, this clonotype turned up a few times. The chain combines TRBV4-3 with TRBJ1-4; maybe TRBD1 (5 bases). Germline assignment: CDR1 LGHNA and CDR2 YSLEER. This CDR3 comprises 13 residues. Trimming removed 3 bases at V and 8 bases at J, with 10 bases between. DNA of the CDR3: TGCGCCAGCAGCCAGGAATGGGGCGAAAAACTGTTTTTT. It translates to CASSQEWGEKLFF.

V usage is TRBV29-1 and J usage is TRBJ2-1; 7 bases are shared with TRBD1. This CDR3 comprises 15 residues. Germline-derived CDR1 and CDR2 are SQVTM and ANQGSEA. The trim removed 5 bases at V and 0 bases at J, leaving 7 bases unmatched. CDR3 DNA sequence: TGCAGCGTTCTAGGACAGGTTAGCTCCTACAATGAGCAGTTCTTC. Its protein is CSVLGQVSSYNEQFF.

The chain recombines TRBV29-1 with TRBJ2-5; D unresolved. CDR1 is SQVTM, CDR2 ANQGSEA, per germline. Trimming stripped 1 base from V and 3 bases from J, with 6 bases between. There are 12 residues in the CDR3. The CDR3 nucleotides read TGCAGCGTTGAAGGCCTGGAAGAGACCCAGTACTTC. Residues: CSVEGLEETQYF.

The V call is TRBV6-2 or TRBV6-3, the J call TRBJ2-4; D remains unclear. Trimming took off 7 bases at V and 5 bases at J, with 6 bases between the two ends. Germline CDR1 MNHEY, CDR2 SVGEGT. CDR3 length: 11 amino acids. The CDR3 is CASTDENIQYF. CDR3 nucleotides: TGTGCCAGCACCGACGAAAACATTCAGTACTTC.

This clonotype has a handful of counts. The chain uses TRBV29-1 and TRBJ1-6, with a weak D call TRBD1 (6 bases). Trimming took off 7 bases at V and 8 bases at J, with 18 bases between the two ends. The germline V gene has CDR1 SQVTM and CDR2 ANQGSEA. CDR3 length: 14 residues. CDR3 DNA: TGCAGCGCCTCCGAATGGGGGCAGGATTCACCCCTCCACTTT. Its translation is CSASEWGQDSPLHF.